This TCR beta chain was captured in a study of Ad26.COV2.S vaccination and SARS-CoV-2 variants. Using immunoSEQ multiplex PCR, the repertoire was profiled, and TCRdb retains in-frame clones only, with some absent. Of some 370,000 clones listed, 80% to 90% were seen once; the top ten hold almost 7.5%. Treatment described: roughly 20 received Ad26.COV2.S at low or high dose, single or two shots; roughly five received placebo; per-sample allocation not given. The study sampled participants on day 63 after the first vaccine or placebo injection. Germline assignment: CDR1 SGDLS and CDR2 YYNGEE. V was trimmed by 0 bases and J by 2 bases, leaving 8 bases between them. CDR3 length: 14 residues.

The chain combines TRBV9 with TRBJ1-2; D is unresolved. The starting material was peripheral blood, obtained in a trial of Ad26.COV2.S vaccine versus placebo. This clonotype originated in a person aged 18-65 years who received the Ad26.COV2.S COVID-19 vaccine or a placebo. The CDR3, as DNA: TGTGCCAGCAGCGTAGCCCCACACAACTATGGCTACACCTTC. This translates into CASSVAPHNYGYTF.